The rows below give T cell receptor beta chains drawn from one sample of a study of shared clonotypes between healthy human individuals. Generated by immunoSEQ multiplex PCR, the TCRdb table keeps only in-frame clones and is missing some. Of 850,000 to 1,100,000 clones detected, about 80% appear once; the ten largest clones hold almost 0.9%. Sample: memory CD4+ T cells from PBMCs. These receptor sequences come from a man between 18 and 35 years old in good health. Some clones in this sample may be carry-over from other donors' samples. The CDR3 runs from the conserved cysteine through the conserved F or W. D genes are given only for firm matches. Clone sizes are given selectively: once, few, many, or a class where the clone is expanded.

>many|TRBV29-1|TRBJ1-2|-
TGCAGCGTTTCAACAGGGCTTGACTATGGCTACACCTTC
CSVSTGLDYGYTF
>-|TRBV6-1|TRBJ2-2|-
TGTGCCAGCAGTGTGGCGGGGAACACCGGGGAGCTGTTTTTT
CASSVAGNTGELFF
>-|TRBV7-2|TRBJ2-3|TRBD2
TGTGCCAGCAGCTTAAAAGCGGGAGTAGGAGATACGCAGTATTTT
CASSLKAGVGDTQYF
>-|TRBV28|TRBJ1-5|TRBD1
TGTGCCAGCAGAGGGACAGCTAATCAGCCCCAGCATTTT
CASRGTANQPQHF
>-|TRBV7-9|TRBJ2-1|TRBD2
TGTGCCAGCAGGGGCGGGGGTCGAGACAATGAGCAGTTCTTC
CASRGGGRDNEQFF
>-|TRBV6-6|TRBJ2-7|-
TGTGCCAGCAGTAACCAGCTGGGGGGGCAGTACTTC
CASSNQLGGQYF
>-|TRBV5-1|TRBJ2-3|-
TGCGCCAGCAGCTTGGGGCGGTCTAGCACAGATACGCAGTATTTT
CASSLGRSSTDTQYF
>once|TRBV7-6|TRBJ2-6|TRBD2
TGTGCCAGCAGCTTTAATGGCGGGGGCTCTGGGGCCAACGTCCTGACTTTC
CASSFNGGGSGANVLTF
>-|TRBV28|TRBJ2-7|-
TGTGCCAGCAGGATTAGTTTGAGCTACGAGCAGTACTTC
CASRISLSYEQYF
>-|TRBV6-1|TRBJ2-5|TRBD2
TGTGCCAGCAGTGAATCGGGGGGCCAAGAGACCCAGTACTTC
CASSESGGQETQYF
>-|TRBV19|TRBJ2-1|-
TGTGCCAGTAGCGTTAGCGGCAATGAGCAGTTCTTC
CASSVSGNEQFF
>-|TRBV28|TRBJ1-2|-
TGTGCCAGCAACCGAGGCGTGGGCTATGGCTACACCTTC
CASNRGVGYGYTF
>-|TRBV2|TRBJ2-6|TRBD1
TGTGCCAGCAGTGAAGGGACAGGCGGACCTGGGGCCAACGTCCTGACTTTC
CASSEGTGGPGANVLTF
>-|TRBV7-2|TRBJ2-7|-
TGTGCCAGCAGCTTAGTAGCTTCGGGTGAGCAGTACTTC
CASSLVASGEQYF
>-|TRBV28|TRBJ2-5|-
TGTGCCAGCAGGCGTAGGGAGGTCGAGACCCAGTACTTC
CASRRREVETQYF
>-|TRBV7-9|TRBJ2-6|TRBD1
TGTGCCAGCAGCGAGGGACAGTATTCTGGGGCCAACGTCCTGACTTTC
CASSEGQYSGANVLTF
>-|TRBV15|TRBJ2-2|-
TGTGCCACCAGCAGAGATGCGCAGGGCACCACCGGGGAGCTGTTTTTT
CATSRDAQGTTGELFF
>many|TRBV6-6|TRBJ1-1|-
TGTGCCAGCGATATGACAGGCCCCAACACTGAAGCTTTCTTT
CASDMTGPNTEAFF
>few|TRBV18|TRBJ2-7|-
TGTGCCAGCTCACCAGGGGGGAGCTCCTACGAGCAGTACTTC
CASSPGGSSYEQYF
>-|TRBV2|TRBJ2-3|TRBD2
TGTGCCAGCAGGGTCGGGACTAGCGGGAGATCCACAGATACGCAGTATTTT
CASRVGTSGRSTDTQYF
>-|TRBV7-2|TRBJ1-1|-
TGTGCCAGCAGCAAGGGGAGGGCTGGGACTGAAGCTTTCTTT
CASSKGRAGTEAFF
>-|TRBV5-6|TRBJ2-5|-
TGTGCCAGCAGCTGGCAGAGGGTATCTGAGACCCAGTACTTC
CASSWQRVSETQYF
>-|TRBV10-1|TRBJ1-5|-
TGCGCCAGCAGTCTTGGCCCGAATCAGCCCCAGCATTTT
CASSLGPNQPQHF
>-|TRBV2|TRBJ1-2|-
TGTGCCAGCAGTGAAGACTCCCTCTATGGCTACACCTTC
CASSEDSLYGYTF